This TCR beta chain was identified in a study of blood T cell repertoires in COVID-19. About the study: Donors in Cohort 3 counted as recovered after two negative PCRs, clearance, or symptom resolution. Collection of acute and convalescent COVID-19 samples took place in the United States, Italy and Spain. T cells, B-cell-depleted T cells, or PBMCs supplied cDNA or gDNA.

Germline V CDR1 and CDR2: MNHNS, SASEGT. J was trimmed by 3 bases and V by 1 base; bases with no gene match: 5. This CDR3 is 16 amino acids long. Study processing details: The assay estimated nucleated cells by amplifying reference gene primers. Libraries were prepared by immunoSEQ multiplex PCR; TCRdb keeps only in-frame clonotypes and omits some of them. V, J and clone size derive from that table, while D and trimming were established from the DNA sequence. The sample includes roughly 340,000 clones, around 87% of them seen just once. Material: PBMCs or T cells enriched from blood (not recorded which). This clonotype was obtained from a man in his forties in a cohort exposed to, infected with or recovered from COVID-19 (not recorded which). This chain uses TRBV6-1 with TRBJ2-1; TRBD2 matches 8 bases. The CDR3 DNA is TGTGCCAGCAGTGAAGGAGCGGGAGCTGACTACAATGAGCAGTTCTTC. The encoded protein is CASSEGAGADYNEQFF.